A selection of T cell receptor beta chains follows, all from one sample in a study of cytomegalovirus exposure and HLA in healthy donors. Assay used: immunoSEQ multiplex PCR; TCRdb lists only in-frame clones, some missing. The sample carries about 120,000 clones, roughly 83% recorded once. What was sequenced was PBMCs. All receptors derive from a man aged 30-40 years in good health and CMV-seropositive. Each CDR3 is given with its conserved first and last residue. The order of the fields is V gene, D gene, clone size, J gene, CDR3 protein, CDR3 DNA. The D gene is left open where the match is weak. Only some rows state a clone size, as once, few, many or a class for expanded clones.

v_gene: TRBV4-3
d_gene: TRBD2
abundance: NA
j_gene: TRBJ2-4
CDR3aa: CASSQEAGRVKNSQYF
CDR3nt: TGCGCCAGCAGCCAAGAAGCCGGGAGGGTAAAAAACAGTCAGTACTTC

v_gene: TRBV2
d_gene: TRBD2
abundance: NA
j_gene: TRBJ2-7
CDR3aa: CASSDMREGPYEQYF
CDR3nt: TGTGCCAGCAGTGATATGCGGGAGGGGCCCTACGAGCAGTACTTC

v_gene: TRBV5-4
d_gene: TRBD1
abundance: few
j_gene: TRBJ2-6
CDR3aa: CASRGDRGGFSGANVLTF
CDR3nt: TGTGCCAGCAGGGGGGACAGGGGGGGTTTCTCTGGGGCCAACGTCCTGACTTTC

v_gene: TRBV5-8
d_gene: TRBD1
abundance: once
j_gene: TRBJ2-5
CDR3aa: CASSHFRHRGQETQYF
CDR3nt: TGTGCCAGCAGCCACTTTCGGCACAGGGGGCAAGAGACCCAGTACTTC

v_gene: TRBV7-2
d_gene: NA
abundance: NA
j_gene: TRBJ2-1
CDR3aa: CASTLLSGYNEQFF
CDR3nt: TGTGCCAGCACCCTACTAAGCGGGTACAATGAGCAGTTCTTC

v_gene: TRBV15
d_gene: TRBD1
abundance: NA
j_gene: TRBJ2-3
CDR3aa: CATSTGQGSTDTQYF
CDR3nt: TGTGCCACCAGCACCGGACAGGGCAGCACAGATACGCAGTATTTT

v_gene: TRBV28
d_gene: NA
abundance: NA
j_gene: TRBJ1-1
CDR3aa: CASSEGRTEAFF
CDR3nt: TGTGCCAGCAGCGAAGGCAGGACTGAAGCTTTCTTT

v_gene: TRBV9
d_gene: TRBD2
abundance: NA
j_gene: TRBJ2-2
CDR3aa: CASRTGLAGGTGELFF
CDR3nt: TGTGCCAGCAGGACGGGACTAGCGGGGGGAACCGGGGAGCTGTTTTTT

v_gene: TRBV5-1
d_gene: TRBD2
abundance: NA
j_gene: TRBJ2-5
CDR3aa: CASSLPPGTKGTQYF
CDR3nt: TGCGCCAGCAGCCTGCCCCCCGGGACTAAGGGGACCCAGTACTTC

v_gene: TRBV7-2
d_gene: TRBD1
abundance: NA
j_gene: TRBJ2-1
CDR3aa: CASSSQGGSYNEQFF
CDR3nt: TGTGCCAGCAGCTCACAGGGGGGCTCCTACAATGAGCAGTTCTTC

v_gene: TRBV4-3
d_gene: TRBD1
abundance: NA
j_gene: TRBJ2-7
CDR3aa: CASSQEGDSYEQYF
CDR3nt: TGCGCCAGCAGCCAAGAAGGGGACAGCTACGAGCAGTACTTC

v_gene: TRBV4-1
d_gene: NA
abundance: once
j_gene: TRBJ2-7
CDR3aa: CASSLAVTAYEQYF
CDR3nt: TGCGCCAGCAGCCTAGCGGTAACTGCCTACGAGCAGTACTTC

v_gene: TRBV9
d_gene: NA
abundance: NA
j_gene: TRBJ2-7
CDR3aa: CASSVGGGGGRFSYEQYF
CDR3nt: TGTGCCAGCAGCGTAGGGGGAGGCGGCGGGCGATTCTCCTACGAGCAGTACTTC

v_gene: TRBV4-2
d_gene: NA
abundance: once
j_gene: TRBJ2-3
CDR3aa: CASSQLQRSDGADTQYF
CDR3nt: TGTGCCAGCAGCCAACTCCAGCGGAGTGACGGGGCAGATACGCAGTATTTT

v_gene: TRBV13
d_gene: TRBD1
abundance: NA
j_gene: TRBJ2-1
CDR3aa: CASSLGQESSYNEQFF
CDR3nt: TGTGCCAGCAGCTTGGGACAGGAAAGCTCCTACAATGAGCAGTTCTTC

v_gene: TRBV4-1
d_gene: TRBD1
abundance: NA
j_gene: TRBJ1-1
CDR3aa: CASSQPRGRYTEAFF
CDR3nt: TGCGCCAGCAGCCAACCCAGGGGGAGGTACACTGAAGCTTTCTTT

v_gene: TRBV28
d_gene: TRBD1
abundance: NA
j_gene: TRBJ1-5
CDR3aa: CASSPQGARNQPQHF
CDR3nt: TGTGCCAGCAGTCCACAGGGGGCACGGAATCAGCCCCAGCATTTT

v_gene: TRBV7-7
d_gene: NA
abundance: NA
j_gene: TRBJ1-1
CDR3aa: CASSPLRNTEAFF
CDR3nt: TGTGCTAGCAGCCCCCTCAGGAACACTGAAGCTTTCTTT

v_gene: TRBV2
d_gene: NA
abundance: NA
j_gene: TRBJ2-3
CDR3aa: CASSTVRTDTQYF
CDR3nt: TGTGCCAGCAGTACTGTTCGCACAGATACGCAGTATTTT

v_gene: TRBV27
d_gene: NA
abundance: NA
j_gene: TRBJ1-5
CDR3aa: CASSLAGRYNQPQHF
CDR3nt: TGTGCCAGCAGTTTGGCGGGTCGATACAATCAGCCCCAGCATTTT